These T cell receptor beta chains were read from a single sample in a study of neoadjuvant anti-PD-1 for oral cavity cancer. Data came from immunoSEQ multiplex PCR; TCRdb stores just in-frame clones and leaves some out. Among tens of thousands of clones listed, roughly 81% were seen once. The source material was PBMCs, sampled after nivolumab (anti-PD-1) treatment. The receptors originated from a person aged 35-79 years with oral cavity squamous cell carcinoma. Both conserved end residues are part of each CDR3. D genes are given only for firm matches.

d_call	cdr3_length	v_call	j_call	cdr3_aa	cdr3_nt
NA	15	TRBV7-8	TRBJ1-5	CASSLAPGVNQPQHF	TGTGCCAGCAGCTTAGCCCCAGGGGTCAATCAGCCCCAGCATTTT
TRBD2	15	TRBV19	TRBJ2-7	CASRPGLAGVYEQYF	TGTGCCAGTAGGCCGGGACTAGCGGGAGTCTACGAGCAGTACTTC
NA	14	TRBV6-1	TRBJ2-7	CASSEGVAPYEQYF	TGTGCCAGCAGTGAAGGGGTAGCCCCCTACGAGCAGTACTTC
NA	14	TRBV9	TRBJ2-5	CASSVGGGVETQYF	TGTGCCAGCAGCGTAGGTGGAGGGGTGGAGACCCAGTACTTC
TRBD2	18	TRBV14	TRBJ2-3	CASSLRLAGGGETDTQYF	TGTGCCAGCAGCCTTAGACTAGCGGGAGGGGGGGAAACAGATACGCAGTATTTT
NA	12	TRBV5-6	TRBJ1-5	CASSLADQPQHF	TGTGCCAGCAGCTTGGCGGATCAGCCCCAGCATTTT
TRBD2	15	TRBV2	TRBJ2-7	CASRPERESGDEQYF	TGTGCCAGCAGACCTGAGCGGGAGAGCGGGGACGAGCAGTACTTC
NA	14	TRBV10-3	TRBJ2-3	CAISESSGVRTQYF	TGTGCCATCAGTGAGTCGAGCGGTGTTCGGACGCAGTATTTT
NA	18	TRBV7-3	TRBJ2-1	CASSPLAFAEEAYNEQFF	TGTGCCAGCAGCCCACTAGCCTTTGCGGAGGAGGCCTACAATGAGCAGTTCTTC
TRBD1	15	TRBV27	TRBJ1-1	CASSGSPGGRTEAFF	TGTGCCAGCAGTGGGAGTCCAGGGGGCCGGACTGAAGCTTTCTTT